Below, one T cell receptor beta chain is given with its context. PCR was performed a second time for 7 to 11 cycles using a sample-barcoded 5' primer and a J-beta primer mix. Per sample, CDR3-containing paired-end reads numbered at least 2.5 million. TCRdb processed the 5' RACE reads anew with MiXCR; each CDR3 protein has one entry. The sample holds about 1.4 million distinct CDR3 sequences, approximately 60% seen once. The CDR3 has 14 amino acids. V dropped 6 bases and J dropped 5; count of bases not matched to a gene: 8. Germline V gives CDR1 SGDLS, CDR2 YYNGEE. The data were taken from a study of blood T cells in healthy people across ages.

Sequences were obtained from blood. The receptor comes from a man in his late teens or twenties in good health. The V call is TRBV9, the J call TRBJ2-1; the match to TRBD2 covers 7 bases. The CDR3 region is CASNSGGSNNEQFF. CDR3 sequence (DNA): TGTGCCAGCAACTCTGGCGGGAGCAACAATGAGCAGTTCTTC.